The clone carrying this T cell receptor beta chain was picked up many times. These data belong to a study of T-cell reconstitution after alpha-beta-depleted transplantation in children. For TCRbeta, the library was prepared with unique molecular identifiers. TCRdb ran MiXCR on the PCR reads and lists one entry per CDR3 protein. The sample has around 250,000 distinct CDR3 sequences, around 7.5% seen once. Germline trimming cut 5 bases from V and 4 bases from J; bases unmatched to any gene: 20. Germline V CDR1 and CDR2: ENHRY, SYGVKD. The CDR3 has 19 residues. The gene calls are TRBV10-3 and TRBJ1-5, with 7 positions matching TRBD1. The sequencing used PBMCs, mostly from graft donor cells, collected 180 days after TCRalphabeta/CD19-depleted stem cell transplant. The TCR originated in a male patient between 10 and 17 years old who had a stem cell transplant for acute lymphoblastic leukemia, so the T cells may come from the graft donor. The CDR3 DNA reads TGTGCCATCAGTCCATCACCTCTCATAGGACAGGCCGAAAATCAGCCCCAGCATTTT. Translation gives CAISPSPLIGQAENQPQHF.